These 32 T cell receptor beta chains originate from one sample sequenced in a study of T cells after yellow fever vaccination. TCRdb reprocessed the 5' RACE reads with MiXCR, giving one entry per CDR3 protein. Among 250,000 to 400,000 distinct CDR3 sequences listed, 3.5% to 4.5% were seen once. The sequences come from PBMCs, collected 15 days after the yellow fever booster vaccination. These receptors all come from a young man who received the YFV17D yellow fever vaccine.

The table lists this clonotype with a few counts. The CDR3 DNA reads as TGTGCCAGCAGCCTCGACAGGACCTTGGAGGGGACCCAGTACTTC. This sequence encodes CASSLDRTLEGTQYF. The gene calls are TRBV3-1 and TRBJ2-5, with D perhaps assigned TRBD1 or TRBD2 (6 bases each). This CDR3 region has 15 residues. V was pared by 4 bases and J by 7 bases, with 19 bases between. Germline CDR1 reads LGHDT; CDR2 reads YNNKEL (reference sequence).

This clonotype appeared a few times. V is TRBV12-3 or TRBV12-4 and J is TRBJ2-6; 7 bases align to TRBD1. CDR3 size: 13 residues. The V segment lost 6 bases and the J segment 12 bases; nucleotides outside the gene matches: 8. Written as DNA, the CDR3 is TGTGCCAGCAGGGGGACAGTTGGACGCGTCCTGACTTTC. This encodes CASRGTVGRVLTF.

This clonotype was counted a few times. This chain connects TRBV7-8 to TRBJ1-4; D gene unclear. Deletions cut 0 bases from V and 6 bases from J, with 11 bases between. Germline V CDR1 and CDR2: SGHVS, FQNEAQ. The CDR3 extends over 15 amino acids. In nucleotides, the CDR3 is TGTGCCAGCAGCTTAGCATGGAGATCTGATGAAAAACTGTTTTTT. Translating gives CASSLAWRSDEKLFF.

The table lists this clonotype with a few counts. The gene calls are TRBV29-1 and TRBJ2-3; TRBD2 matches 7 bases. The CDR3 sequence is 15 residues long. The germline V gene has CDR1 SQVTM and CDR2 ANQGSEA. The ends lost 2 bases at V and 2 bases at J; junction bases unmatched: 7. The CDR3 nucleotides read TGCAGCGTTGAAATCCCCGGGAGGTTCACAGATACGCAGTATTTT. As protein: CSVEIPGRFTDTQYF.

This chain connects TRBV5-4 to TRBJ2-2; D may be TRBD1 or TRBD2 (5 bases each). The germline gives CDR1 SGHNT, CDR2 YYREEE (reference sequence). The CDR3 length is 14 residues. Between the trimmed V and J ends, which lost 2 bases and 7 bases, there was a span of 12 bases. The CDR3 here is CASSFRGAGGELFF. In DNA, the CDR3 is TGTGCCAGCAGCTTTCGAGGGGCCGGCGGGGAGCTGTTTTTT.

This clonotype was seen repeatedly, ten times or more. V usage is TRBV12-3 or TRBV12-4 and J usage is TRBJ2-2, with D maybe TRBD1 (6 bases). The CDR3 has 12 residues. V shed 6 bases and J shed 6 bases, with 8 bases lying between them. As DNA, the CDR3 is TGTGCCAGCAGCCAGGGGTCCGGGGAGCTGTTTTTT. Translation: CASSQGSGELFF.

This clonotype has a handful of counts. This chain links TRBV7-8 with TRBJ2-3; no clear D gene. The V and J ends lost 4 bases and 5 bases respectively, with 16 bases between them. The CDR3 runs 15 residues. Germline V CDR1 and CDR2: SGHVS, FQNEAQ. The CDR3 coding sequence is TGTGCCAGCAGCTCCCCGGCCCCTGGGGAAGATACGCAGTATTTT. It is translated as CASSSPAPGEDTQYF.

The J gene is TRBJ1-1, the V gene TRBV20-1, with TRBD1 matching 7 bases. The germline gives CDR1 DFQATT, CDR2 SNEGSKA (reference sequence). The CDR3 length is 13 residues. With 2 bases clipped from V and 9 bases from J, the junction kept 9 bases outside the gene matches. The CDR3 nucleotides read TGCAGTGCTAGATCGACAGGGTCCCCCAAAGCTTTCTTT. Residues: CSARSTGSPKAFF.

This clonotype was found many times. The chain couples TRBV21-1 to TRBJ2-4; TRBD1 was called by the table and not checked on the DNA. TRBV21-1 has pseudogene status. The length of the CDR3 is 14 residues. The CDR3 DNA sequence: TGTGCCAGCAGTCGGGGACAGGCCAAAAACATTCAGTACTTC. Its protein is CASSRGQAKNIQYF.

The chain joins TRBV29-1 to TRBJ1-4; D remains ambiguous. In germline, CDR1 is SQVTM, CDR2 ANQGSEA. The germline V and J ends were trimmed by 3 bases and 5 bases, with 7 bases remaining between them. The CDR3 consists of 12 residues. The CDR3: CSVEGINEKLFF. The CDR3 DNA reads TGCAGCGTTGAGGGGATAAATGAAAAACTGTTTTTT.

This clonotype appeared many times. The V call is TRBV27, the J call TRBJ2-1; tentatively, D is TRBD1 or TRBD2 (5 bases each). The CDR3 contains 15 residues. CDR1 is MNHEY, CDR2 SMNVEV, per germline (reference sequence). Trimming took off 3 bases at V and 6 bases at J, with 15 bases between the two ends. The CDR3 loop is CASSFGQGPFNEQFF. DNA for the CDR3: TGTGCCAGCAGTTTTGGGCAGGGACCCTTCAATGAGCAGTTCTTC.

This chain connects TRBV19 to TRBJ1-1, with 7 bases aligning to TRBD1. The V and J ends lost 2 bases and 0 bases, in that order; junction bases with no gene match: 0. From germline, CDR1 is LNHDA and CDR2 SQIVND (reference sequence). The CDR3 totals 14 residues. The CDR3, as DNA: TGTGCCAGTAGTATACAGGGGGTGAACACTGAAGCTTTCTTT. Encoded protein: CASSIQGVNTEAFF.

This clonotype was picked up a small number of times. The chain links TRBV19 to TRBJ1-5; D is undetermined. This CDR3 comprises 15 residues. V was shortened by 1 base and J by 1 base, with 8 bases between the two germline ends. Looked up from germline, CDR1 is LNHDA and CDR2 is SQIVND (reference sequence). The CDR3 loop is CASSIGAGSNQPQHF. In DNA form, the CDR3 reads TGTGCCAGTAGTATAGGGGCGGGGAGCAATCAGCCCCAGCATTTT.

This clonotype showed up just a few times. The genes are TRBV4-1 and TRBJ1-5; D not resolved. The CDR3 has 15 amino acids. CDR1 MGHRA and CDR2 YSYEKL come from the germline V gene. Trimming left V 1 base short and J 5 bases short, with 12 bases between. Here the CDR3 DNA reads TGCGCCAGCAGCCAAGTCGGTCGGACTTATCAGCCCCAGCATTTT. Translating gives CASSQVGRTYQPQHF.

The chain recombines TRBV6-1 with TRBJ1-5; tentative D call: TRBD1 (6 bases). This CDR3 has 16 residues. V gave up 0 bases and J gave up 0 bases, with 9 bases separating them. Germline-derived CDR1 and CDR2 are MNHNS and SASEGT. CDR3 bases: TGTGCCAGCAGTGAAGCGGGACACTATAGCAATCAGCCCCAGCATTTT. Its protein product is CASSEAGHYSNQPQHF.

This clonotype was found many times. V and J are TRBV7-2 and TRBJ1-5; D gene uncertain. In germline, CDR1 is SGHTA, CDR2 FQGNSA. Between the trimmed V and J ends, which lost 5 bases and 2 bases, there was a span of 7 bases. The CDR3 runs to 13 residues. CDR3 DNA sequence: TGTGCCAGCAGCAAGCTGGGCAATCAGCCCCAGCATTTT. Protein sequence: CASSKLGNQPQHF.

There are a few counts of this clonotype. In DNA form, the CDR3 reads TGTGCCAGCAGGGGGACAGGGGGCTACGAGCAGTACGTC. Protein: CASRGTGGYEQYV. The chain carries TRBV6-2 or TRBV6-3 and TRBJ2-7; 11 nucleotides agree with TRBD1. Germline loops: CDR1 MNHEY, CDR2 SVGEGT. There are 13 residues in the CDR3. V shed 6 bases, J shed 3 bases, and the junction held 1 base outside the gene matches.

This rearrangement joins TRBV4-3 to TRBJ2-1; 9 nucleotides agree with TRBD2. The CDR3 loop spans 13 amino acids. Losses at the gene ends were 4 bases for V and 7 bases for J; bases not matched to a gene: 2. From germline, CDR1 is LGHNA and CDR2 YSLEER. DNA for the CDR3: TGCGCCAGCAGCCGGGGACTAGCTAATGAGCAGTTCTTC. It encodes CASSRGLANEQFF.

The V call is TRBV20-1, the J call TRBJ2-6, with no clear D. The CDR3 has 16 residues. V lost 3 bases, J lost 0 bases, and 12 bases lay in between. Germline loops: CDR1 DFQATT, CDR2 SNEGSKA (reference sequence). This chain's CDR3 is CSASEAVRSGANVLTF. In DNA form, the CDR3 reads TGCAGTGCTAGCGAGGCGGTGCGCTCTGGGGCCAACGTCCTGACTTTC.

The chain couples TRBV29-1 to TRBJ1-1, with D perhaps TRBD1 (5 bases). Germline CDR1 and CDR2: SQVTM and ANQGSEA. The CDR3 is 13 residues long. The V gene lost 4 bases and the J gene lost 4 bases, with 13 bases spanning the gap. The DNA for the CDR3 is TGCAGCGTTGCCTGGGGGTCGGGCACTGAAGCTTTCTTT. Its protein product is CSVAWGSGTEAFF.

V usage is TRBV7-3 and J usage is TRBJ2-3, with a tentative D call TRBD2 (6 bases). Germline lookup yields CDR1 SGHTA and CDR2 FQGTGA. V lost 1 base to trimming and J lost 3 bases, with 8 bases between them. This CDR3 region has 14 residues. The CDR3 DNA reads TGTGCCAGCAGCTTAAACGGGAGAACAGATACGCAGTATTTT. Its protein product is CASSLNGRTDTQYF.

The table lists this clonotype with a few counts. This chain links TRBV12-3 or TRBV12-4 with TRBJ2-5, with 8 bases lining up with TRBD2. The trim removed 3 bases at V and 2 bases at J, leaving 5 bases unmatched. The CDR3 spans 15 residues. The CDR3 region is CASSFFSGVQETQYF. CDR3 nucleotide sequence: TGTGCCAGCAGTTTCTTTAGCGGGGTACAAGAGACCCAGTACTTC.

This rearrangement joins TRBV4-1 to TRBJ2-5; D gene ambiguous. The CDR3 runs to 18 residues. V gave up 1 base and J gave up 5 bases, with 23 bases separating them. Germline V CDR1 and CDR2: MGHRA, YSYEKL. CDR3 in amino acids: CASSQVDMGISSPETQYF. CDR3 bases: TGCGCCAGCAGCCAAGTGGATATGGGAATTTCTAGTCCGGAGACCCAGTACTTC.

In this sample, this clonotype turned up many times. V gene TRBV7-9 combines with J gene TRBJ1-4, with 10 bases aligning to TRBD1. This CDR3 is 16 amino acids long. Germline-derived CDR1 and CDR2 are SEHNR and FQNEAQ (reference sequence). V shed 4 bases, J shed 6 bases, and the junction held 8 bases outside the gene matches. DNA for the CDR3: TGTGCCAGCAGCTCCAACCGGGACAGGGGTGATGAAAAACTGTTTTTT. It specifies CASSSNRDRGDEKLFF.

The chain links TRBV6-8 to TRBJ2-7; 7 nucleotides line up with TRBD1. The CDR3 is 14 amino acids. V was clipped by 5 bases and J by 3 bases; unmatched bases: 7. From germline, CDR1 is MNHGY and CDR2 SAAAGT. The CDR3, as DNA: TGTGCCAGCAGTATTGACAGGGCCCTCTACGAGCAGTACGTC. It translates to CASSIDRALYEQYV.

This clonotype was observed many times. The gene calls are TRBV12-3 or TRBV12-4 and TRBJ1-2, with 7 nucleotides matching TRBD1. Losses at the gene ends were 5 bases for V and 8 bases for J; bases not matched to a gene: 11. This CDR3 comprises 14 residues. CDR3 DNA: TGTGCCAGCAGTCCAGGACAGGCCTCCTCGGGCTACACCTTC. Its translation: CASSPGQASSGYTF.

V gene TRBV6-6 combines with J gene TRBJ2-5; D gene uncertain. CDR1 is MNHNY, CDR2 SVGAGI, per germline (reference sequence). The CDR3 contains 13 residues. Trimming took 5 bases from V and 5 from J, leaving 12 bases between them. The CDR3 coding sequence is TGTGCCAGCAGTCCCCCCGTGGGGGAGACCCAGTACTTC. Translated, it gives CASSPPVGETQYF.

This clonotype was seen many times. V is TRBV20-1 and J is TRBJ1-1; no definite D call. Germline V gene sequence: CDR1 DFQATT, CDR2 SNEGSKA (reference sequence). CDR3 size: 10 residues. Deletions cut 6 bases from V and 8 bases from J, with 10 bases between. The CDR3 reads CSARDPEAFF. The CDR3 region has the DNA TGCAGTGCAAGGGATCCCGAAGCTTTCTTT.

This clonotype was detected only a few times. The CDR3 region has the DNA TGCAGCGCCCTCTCCTTGGGACTAAACACTGAAGCTTTCTTT. This encodes CSALSLGLNTEAFF. The chain carries TRBV29-1 and TRBJ1-1; tentatively, D is TRBD1 (5 bases). V lost 7 bases to trimming and J lost 2 bases, with 17 bases between them. This CDR3 region has 14 residues. The V gene's germline CDR1 is SQVTM and CDR2 ANQGSEA.

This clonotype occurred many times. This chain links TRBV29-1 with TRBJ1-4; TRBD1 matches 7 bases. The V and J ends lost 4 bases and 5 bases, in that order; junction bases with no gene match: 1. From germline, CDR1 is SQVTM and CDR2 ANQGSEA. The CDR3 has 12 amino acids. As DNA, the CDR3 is TGCAGCGTTGGACAGGGAAATGAAAAACTGTTTTTT. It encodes CSVGQGNEKLFF.

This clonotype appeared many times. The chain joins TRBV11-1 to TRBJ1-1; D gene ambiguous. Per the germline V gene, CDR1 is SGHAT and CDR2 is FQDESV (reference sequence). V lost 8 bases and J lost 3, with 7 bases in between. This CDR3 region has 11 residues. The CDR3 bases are TGTGCCAGCCGGGAGGACACTGAAGCTTTCTTT. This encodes CASREDTEAFF.

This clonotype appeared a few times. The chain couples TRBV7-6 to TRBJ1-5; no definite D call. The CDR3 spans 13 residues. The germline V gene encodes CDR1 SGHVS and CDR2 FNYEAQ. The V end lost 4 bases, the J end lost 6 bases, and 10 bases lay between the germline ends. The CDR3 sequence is CASSSRSTQPQHF. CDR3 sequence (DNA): TGTGCCAGCAGCTCCAGGTCGACTCAGCCCCAGCATTTT.